This TCR beta chain was retrieved from a study of regulatory T cells in long-lasting Graves disease. The study's findings and limits: Clonotypes that were public and shared totalled approximately 3,000 in persistent patients versus 750 to 1,000 in new patients. Samples came from peripheral blood alone, without thyroid tissue.

The time point here: newly diagnosed GD, antithyroid drugs for less than 3 months. PBMC-extracted RNA yielded the TCR library. As to this clonotype: What it binds is not known.

Arm-PCR of CDR3 regions and iRepertoire HTBI primers were used to build TCR beta libraries. Using its own MiXCR run on the multiplex PCR reads, TCRdb lists one record per CDR3 protein. Altogether around 400,000 distinct CDR3 sequences are present, roughly 15% being singletons, with the ten largest covering over 20%. The clonotype comes from a female donor with Graves disease. Sequencing used peripheral blood mononuclear cells (PBMCs), obtained at new diagnosis, from a patient treated with antithyroid drugs.

In DNA form, the CDR3 reads TGTGCCAGCAGTGAAAGGCAGGGTAATTCACCCCTCCACTTT. This encodes CASSERQGNSPLHF. The chain employs TRBV2 and TRBJ1-6; possibly TRBD1 for D (5 bases). This CDR3 region has 14 residues. V was shortened by 2 bases and J by 6 bases, with 8 bases between the two germline ends. Germline loops: CDR1 SNHLY, CDR2 FYNNEI.